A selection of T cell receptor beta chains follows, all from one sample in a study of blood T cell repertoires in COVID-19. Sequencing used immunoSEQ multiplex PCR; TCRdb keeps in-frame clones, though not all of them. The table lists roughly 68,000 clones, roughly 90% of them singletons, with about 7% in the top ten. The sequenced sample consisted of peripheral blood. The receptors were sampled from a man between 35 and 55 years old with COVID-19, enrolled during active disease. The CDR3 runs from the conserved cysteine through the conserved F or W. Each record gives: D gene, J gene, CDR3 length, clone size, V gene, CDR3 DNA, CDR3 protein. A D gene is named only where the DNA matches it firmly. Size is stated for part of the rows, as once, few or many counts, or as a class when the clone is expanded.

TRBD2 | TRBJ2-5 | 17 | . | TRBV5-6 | TGTGCCAGCAGCTCGCGTAACTTACTAGCGTCACAAGAGACCCAGTACTTC | CASSSRNLLASQETQYF
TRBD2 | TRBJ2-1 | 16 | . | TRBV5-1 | TGCGCCAGCAGCTTGAGTAGCGGGGGGGCCAACAATGAGCAGTTCTTC | CASSLSSGGANNEQFF
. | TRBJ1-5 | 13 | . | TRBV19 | TGTGCCAGTACCCCCGCAGGCAATCAGCCCCAGCATTTT | CASTPAGNQPQHF
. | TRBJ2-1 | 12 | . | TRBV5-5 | TGTGCCAGCAGCTTGCAGTACAATGAGCAGTTCTTC | CASSLQYNEQFF
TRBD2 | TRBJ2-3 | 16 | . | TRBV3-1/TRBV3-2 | TGTGCCAGCAGCAAAACTCTAGCGGGGGGGCGAGATACGCAGTATTTT | CASSKTLAGGRDTQYF
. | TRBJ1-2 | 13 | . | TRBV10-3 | TGTGCCATCAGAAGGGGACAACTGGATGGCTACACCTTC | CAIRRGQLDGYTF
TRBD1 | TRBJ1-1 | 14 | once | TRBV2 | TGTGCCAGCAGAAGGACAGGGGATGGGACTGAAGCTTTCTTT | CASRRTGDGTEAFF
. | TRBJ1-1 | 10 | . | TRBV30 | TGTGCCTCAGTACGAACTGAAGCTTTCTTT | CASVRTEAFF
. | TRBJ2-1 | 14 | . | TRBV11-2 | TGTGCCAGCAGCTTACAGACCAGAGGCGACGAGCAGTTCTTC | CASSLQTRGDEQFF
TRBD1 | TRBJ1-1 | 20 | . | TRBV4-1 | TGCGCCAGCAGCCAAGGAGTATTCCGCGGACAGGGCGGGTATAGCACTGAAGCTTTCTTT | CASSQGVFRGQGGYSTEAFF
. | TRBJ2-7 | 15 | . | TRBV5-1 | TGCGCCAGCAGCTTGGGAGACGATCAGGCGCCGGAGCAGTACTTC | CASSLGDDQAPEQYF
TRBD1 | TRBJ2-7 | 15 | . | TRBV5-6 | TGTGCCAGCAGCTTGGGGACAGGGTACGTTCGCGAGCAGTACTTC | CASSLGTGYVREQYF
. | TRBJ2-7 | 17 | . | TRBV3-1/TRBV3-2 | TGTGCCTCTACCAGCAGCCTGTACACCCATCCAGGGCAAGAGCAGTACTTC | CASTSSLYTHPGQEQYF
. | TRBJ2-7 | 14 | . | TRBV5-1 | TGCGCCAGCAGCTCCCAGGCATGGCCCTACGAGCAGTACTTC | CASSSQAWPYEQYF
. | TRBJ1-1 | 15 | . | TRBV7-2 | TGTGCCAGCAGCTTATGGCAGGGGCTTGAGACTGAAGCTTTCTTT | CASSLWQGLETEAFF
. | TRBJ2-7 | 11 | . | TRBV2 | TGTGCCAGCACCTACTCCTACGAGCAGTACTTC | CASTYSYEQYF
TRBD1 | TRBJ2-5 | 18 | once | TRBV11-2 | TGTGCCAGCAGCCCCTCAATTGGCAGGGGGCGCGTTGGACTGACCCAGTACTTC | CASSPSIGRGRVGLTQYF
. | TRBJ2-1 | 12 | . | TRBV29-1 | TGCAGCGTTACCGAGACAGACAATGAGCAGTTCTTC | CSVTETDNEQFF
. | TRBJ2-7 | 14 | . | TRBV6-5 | TGTGCCAGCAGTTACTCGGGGGGGCCCTACGAGCAGTACTTC | CASSYSGGPYEQYF
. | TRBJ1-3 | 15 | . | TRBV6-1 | TGTGCCAGCAGTGAAGGAACAGGGCCAGGAAACACCATATATTTT | CASSEGTGPGNTIYF
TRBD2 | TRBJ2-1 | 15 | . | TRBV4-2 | TGTGCCAGCAGAGAGGTCGGGGGGTCTTCCCGGGAGCAGTTCTTC | CASREVGGSSREQFF
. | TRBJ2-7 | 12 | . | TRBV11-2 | TGTGCCAGCAGCCTAATTGCCTACGAGCAGTACTTC | CASSLIAYEQYF
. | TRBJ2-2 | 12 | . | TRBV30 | TGTGCCTGGATGAGGGGGTCCGGGGAGCTGTTTTTT | CAWMRGSGELFF
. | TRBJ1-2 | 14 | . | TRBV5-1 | TGCGCCAGCAGGGCTAACTACGATAACTATGGCTACACCTTC | CASRANYDNYGYTF
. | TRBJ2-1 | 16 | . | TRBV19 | TGTGCCAGTAGTATCTCGGGCGGGGGCGCCTACAATGAGCAGTTCTTC | CASSISGGGAYNEQFF
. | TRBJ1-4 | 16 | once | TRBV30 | TGTGCCTGGAGTACAGAGTGGATAGCAACTAATGAAAAACTGTTTTTT | CAWSTEWIATNEKLFF
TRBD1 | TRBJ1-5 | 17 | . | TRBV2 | TGTGCCAGCAGTACTACCGGGACAGGGTTTGGCAATCAGCCCCAGCATTTT | CASSTTGTGFGNQPQHF
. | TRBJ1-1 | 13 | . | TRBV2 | TGTGCCAGCAGGACGGGACACTACACTGAAGCTTTCTTT | CASRTGHYTEAFF
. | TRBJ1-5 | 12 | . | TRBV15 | TGTGCCACCAGCAGAGATTCACAGCCCCAGCATTTT | CATSRDSQPQHF
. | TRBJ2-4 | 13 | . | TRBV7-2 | TGTGCCAGCAGCTTAGCAGGGGTAAACATTCAGTACTTC | CASSLAGVNIQYF
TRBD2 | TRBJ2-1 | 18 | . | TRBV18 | TGTGCCAGCTCAAGAGGGACTAGCGGGACGAGCTCCTACAATGAGCAGTTCTTC | CASSRGTSGTSSYNEQFF
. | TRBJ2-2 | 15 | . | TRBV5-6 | TGTGCCAGCCCACCAGGGGGGCCGAGCACCGGGGAGCTGTTTTTT | CASPPGGPSTGELFF
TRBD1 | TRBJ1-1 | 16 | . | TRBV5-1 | TGCGCCAGCAGCTTGAGATCACAGGGGGCGTCCACTGAAGCTTTCTTT | CASSLRSQGASTEAFF
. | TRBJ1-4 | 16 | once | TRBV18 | TGTGCCAGCTCACCACCGAGCACAGCAACTAATGAAAAACTGTTTTTT | CASSPPSTATNEKLFF
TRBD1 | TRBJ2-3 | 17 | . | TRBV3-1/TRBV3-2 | TGTGCCAGCAGCCAAGATCTGAGGGGGCCCCACACAGATACGCAGTATTTT | CASSQDLRGPHTDTQYF
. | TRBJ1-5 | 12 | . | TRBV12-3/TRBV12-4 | TGTGCCAGCAGACCGGGGGATCAGCCCCAGCATTTT | CASRPGDQPQHF
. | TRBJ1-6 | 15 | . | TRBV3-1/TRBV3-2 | TGTGCCAGCAGCTCCCGACTCAGCGGTAATTCACCCCTCCACTTT | CASSSRLSGNSPLHF
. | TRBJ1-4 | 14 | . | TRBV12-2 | TGTGCAAGTCGCGCCGGGACAAAGAATGAAAAACTGTTTTTT | CASRAGTKNEKLFF
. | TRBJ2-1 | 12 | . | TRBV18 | TGTGCCAGCTCACCTACTATTAATGAGCAGTTCTTC | CASSPTINEQFF
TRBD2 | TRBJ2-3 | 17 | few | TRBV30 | TGTGCCTGGGAGGGGCCGGGACTAGCGGGACCCACAGATACGCAGTATTTT | CAWEGPGLAGPTDTQYF
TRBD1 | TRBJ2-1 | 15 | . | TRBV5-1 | TGCGCCAGCAGCTTAGGACAGGGGTCTTACAATGAGCAGTTCTTC | CASSLGQGSYNEQFF
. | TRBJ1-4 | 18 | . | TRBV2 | TGTGCCAGCAGTGAAAGATCGGGAATGAGGGTTCGGGATGAAAAACTGTTTTTT | CASSERSGMRVRDEKLFF
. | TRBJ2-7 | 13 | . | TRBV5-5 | TGTGCCAGCAGCTTGCAGGGTTCCTACGAGCAGTACTTC | CASSLQGSYEQYF
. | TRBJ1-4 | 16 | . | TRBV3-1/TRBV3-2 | TGTGCCAGCAGCCAAGGCCTGGCAGGGACTAATGAAAAACTGTTTTTT | CASSQGLAGTNEKLFF
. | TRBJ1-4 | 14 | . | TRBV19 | TGTGCCAGTAGTATAAGACAGGCCGGTGAAAAACTGTTTTTT | CASSIRQAGEKLFF
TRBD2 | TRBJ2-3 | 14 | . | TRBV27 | TGTGCCAGCAGAGGACTAGCGGGGGGGGATACGCAGTATTTT | CASRGLAGGDTQYF
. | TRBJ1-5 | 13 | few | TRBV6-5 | TGTGCCAGCACCAGGGTATTGGGTCAGCCCCAGCATTTT | CASTRVLGQPQHF
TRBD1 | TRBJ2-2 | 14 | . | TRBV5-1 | TGCGCCAGCACCCCCGGACAGGGCACCGGGGAGCTGTTTTTT | CASTPGQGTGELFF
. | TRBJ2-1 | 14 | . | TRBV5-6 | TGTGCCAGCAGCTTCGGAACAGCCTACAATGAGCAGTTCTTC | CASSFGTAYNEQFF
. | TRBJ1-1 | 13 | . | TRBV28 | TGTGCCAGCAGTTTATCAGGGGAGACTGAAGCTTTCTTT | CASSLSGETEAFF
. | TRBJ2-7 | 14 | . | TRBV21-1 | TGTGCCAGCAGCAAAGGACACCTCTGCTACGAGCAGTACTTC | CASSKGHLCYEQYF
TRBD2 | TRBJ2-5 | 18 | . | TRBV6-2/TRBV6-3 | TGTGCCAGCAGTTCCGTAGCGGGGGCAAGGGTAGGACAAGAGACCCAGTACTTC | CASSSVAGARVGQETQYF
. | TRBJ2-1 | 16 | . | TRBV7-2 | TGTGCCAGCAGCTTAGACGGGGCTAGCGACTACAATGAGCAGTTCTTC | CASSLDGASDYNEQFF
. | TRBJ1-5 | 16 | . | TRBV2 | TGTGCCAGCAGTGAAGCGCGGGGTTATAGCAATCAGCCCCAGCATTTT | CASSEARGYSNQPQHF
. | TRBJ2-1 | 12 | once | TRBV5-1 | TGCGCCAGCAGCTTTGGGGGGAATGAGCAGTTCTTC | CASSFGGNEQFF